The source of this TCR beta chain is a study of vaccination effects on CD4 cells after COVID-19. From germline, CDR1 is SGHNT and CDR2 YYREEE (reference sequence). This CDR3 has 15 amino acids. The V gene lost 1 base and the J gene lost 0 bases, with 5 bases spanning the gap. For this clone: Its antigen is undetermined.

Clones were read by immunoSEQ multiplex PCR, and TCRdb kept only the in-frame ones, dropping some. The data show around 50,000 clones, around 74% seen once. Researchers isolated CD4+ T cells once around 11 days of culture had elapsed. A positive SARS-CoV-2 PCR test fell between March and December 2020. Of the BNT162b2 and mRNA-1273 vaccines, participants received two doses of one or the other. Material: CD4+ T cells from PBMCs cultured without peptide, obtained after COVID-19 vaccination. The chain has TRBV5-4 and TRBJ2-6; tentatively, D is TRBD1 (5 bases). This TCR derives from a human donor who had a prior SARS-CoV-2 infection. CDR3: CASSLQGSGANVLTF. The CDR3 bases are TGTGCCAGCAGCTTGCAGGGCTCTGGGGCCAACGTCCTGACTTTC.